One and the same sample provided the 32 T cell receptor beta chains below, sequenced in a study of Graves' ophthalmopathy and Graves' hyperthyroidism. As the template, RNA transcripts were used to amplify TCR beta CDR3 regions. The library came from an HTBI-primed first-round RT-PCR and a second-round multiplex PCR. Each CDR3 protein is one row after TCRdb ran MiXCR on the multiplex PCR reads. The profile shows 400,000 or so distinct CDR3 sequences, approximately 18% of them singletons. Sequencing used peripheral blood. The receptors were gathered from an adult woman with stable Graves' hyperthyroidism.

This clonotype was seen many times. The chain recombines TRBV20-1 with TRBJ2-5; D may be TRBD1 (6 bases). Germline CDR1 and CDR2: DFQATT and SNEGSKA (reference sequence). V was trimmed by 5 bases and J by 7 bases, leaving 20 bases between them. CDR3 length: 14 residues. CDR3: CSAFPGQGHATQYF. CDR3 sequence (DNA): TGCAGTGCTTTTCCTGGGCAGGGGCATGCGACCCAGTACTTC.

This clonotype was recorded at least ten times. The chain links TRBV6-1 to TRBJ2-7; TRBD2 agrees at 10 bases. This CDR3 is built from 15 residues. Germline loops: CDR1 MNHNS, CDR2 SASEGT. Trimming at V came to 5 bases and at J to 2 bases, leaving 6 bases not matched to a gene. The CDR3 sequence is CASSRPGLATYEQYF. Written as DNA, the CDR3 is TGTGCCAGCAGTCGACCGGGACTAGCGACCTACGAGCAGTACTTC.

Only a few counts were recorded for this clonotype. A read error may account for a junction end that differs from germline. The rearrangement links TRBV27 to TRBJ2-5; 8 bases fit TRBD1. CDR1 and CDR2 from the germline V gene are MNHEY and SMNVEV (reference sequence). There are 16 residues in the CDR3. CDR3 protein: CASKASRDRPLETRYF. The CDR3 DNA reads TGTGCCAGCAAGGCTAGCCGGGACAGGCCGTTAGAGACCCGGTACTTC.

This clonotype came up many times. The gene calls are TRBV6-2 or TRBV6-3 and TRBJ1-5; D is perhaps TRBD1 (5 bases). Germline V gene lookup returns CDR1 MNHEY and CDR2 SVGEGT. This CDR3 region has 14 residues. V was shortened by 0 bases and J by 9 bases, with 12 bases between the two germline ends. CDR3 sequence (DNA): TGTGCCAGCAGTTACTCTCTGGGGGATCCGCCCCAGCATTTT. Translated: CASSYSLGDPPQHF.

This clonotype has more than one count but fewer than ten. This chain links TRBV6-4 with TRBJ2-1; tentative D call: TRBD2 (5 bases). Germline V CDR1 and CDR2: MRHNA, SNTAGT. The ends were cut back, 6 bases at V and 0 bases at J, with 9 bases in the middle. The CDR3 is made up of 14 amino acids. The CDR3: CASSSGSSYNEQFF. As DNA, the CDR3 is TGTGCCAGCAGCAGCGGTAGCTCCTACAATGAGCAGTTCTTC.

This clonotype was recorded many times. This chain connects TRBV28 to TRBJ2-7; no clear D gene. This CDR3 has 14 amino acids. Germline V gives CDR1 MDHEN, CDR2 SYDVKM. Trimming took 5 bases from V and 0 from J, leaving 11 bases between them. CDR3 region: CASSTLGISYEQYF. CDR3 DNA sequence: TGTGCCAGCAGTACATTAGGGATCTCCTACGAGCAGTACTTC.

The chain is built from TRBV6-5 and TRBJ2-7; 9 bases map to TRBD2. Germline values: CDR1 MNHEY, CDR2 SVGAGI. This CDR3 contains 15 residues. The J segment lost 2 bases and the V segment lost 0 bases, leaving 2 bases of the junction unmatched. CDR3 nucleotide sequence: TGTGCCAGCAGTTACTCGACTAGCGGTGCCTACGAGCAGTACTTC. It translates to CASSYSTSGAYEQYF.

There are many counts of this clonotype. The chain has TRBV12-3 or TRBV12-4 and TRBJ2-2; 7 nucleotides agree with TRBD2. The CDR3 has 15 amino acids. Trimming removed 4 bases from V and 1 base from J; junction bases left unmatched: 3. The chain's CDR3 is CASSSSGKNTGELFF. CDR3 DNA sequence: TGTGCCAGCAGTTCAAGCGGGAAGAACACCGGGGAGCTGTTTTTT.

This clonotype has a count of ten or more. V usage is TRBV3-1 and J usage is TRBJ1-1, with a possible D match to TRBD1 (5 bases). This CDR3 has 14 amino acids. The germline V gene encodes CDR1 LGHDT and CDR2 YNNKEL (reference sequence). V lost 0 bases and J 1 base, leaving 6 bases between the germline ends. CDR3: CASSQDDRNTEAFF. CDR3 sequence (DNA): TGTGCCAGCAGCCAAGATGACAGGAACACTGAAGCTTTCTTT.

The chain employs TRBV11-2 and TRBJ2-7; 11 nucleotides match TRBD2. After removal of 1 base from V and 4 bases from J, the junction contained 9 bases not matched to a gene. Looked up from germline, CDR1 is SGHAT and CDR2 is FQNNGV. The CDR3 totals 17 residues. In nucleotides, the CDR3 is TGTGCCAGCAGCTTAGTTGGTTGGTCTAGCGGGAGGTACGAGCAGTACTTC. Residues: CASSLVGWSSGRYEQYF.

At least ten counts were recorded for this clonotype. V usage is TRBV28 and J usage is TRBJ2-7; TRBD1 agrees at 8 bases. The germline V gene encodes CDR1 MDHEN and CDR2 SYDVKM. This CDR3 is 16 amino acids long. V lost 6 bases, J lost 2 bases, and 12 bases stayed unmatched. CDR3 sequence (DNA): TGTGCCAGCAGCGAGACCCAGGGGGCTTCTCCCTACGAGCAGTACTTC. Residues: CASSETQGASPYEQYF.

In this sample, this clonotype turned up many times. The chain carries TRBV20-1 and TRBJ1-2; maybe TRBD1 (5 bases). The CDR3 is made up of 13 amino acids. Per germline, CDR1 DFQATT and CDR2 SNEGSKA (reference sequence). V lost 3 bases to trimming and J lost 0 bases, with 8 bases between them. The CDR3 region has the DNA TGCAGTGCTAGGCGGGGCTCTAACTATGGCTACACCTTC. This sequence encodes CSARRGSNYGYTF.

About this clonotype: A junction boundary mismatches the germline segment, possibly from a read error. V is TRBV28 and J is TRBJ1-5; D unresolved. The CDR3 length is 14 residues. Germline V CDR1 and CDR2: MDHEN, SYDVKM. DNA for the CDR3: TGTGCCAGCAGACAAACAGTGGGTAGTCAGCCTCAGCATTTT. This gives the protein CASRQTVGSQPQHF. Variable domain in full (rest from reference TRBV28 and TRBJ1-5): DVKVTQSSRYLVKRTGEKVFLECVQDMDHENMFWYRQDPGLGLRLIYFSYDVKMKEKGDIPEGYSVSREKKERFSLILESASTNQTSMYLCASRQTVGSQPQHFGDGTRLSIL.

This clonotype has at least ten counts. This chain links TRBV3-1 with TRBJ2-7; no reliable D call. The germline V gene encodes CDR1 LGHDT and CDR2 YNNKEL (reference sequence). The V and J ends lost 5 bases and 3 bases respectively, with 8 bases between them. This CDR3 is built from 12 residues. CDR3 protein: CASSTTNYEQYF. In DNA form, the CDR3 reads TGTGCCAGCAGCACGACAAACTACGAGCAGTACTTC.

The chain couples TRBV9 to TRBJ1-1; D possibly corresponds to TRBD1 (5 bases). The CDR3 is 13 amino acids. Germline V gene sequence: CDR1 SGDLS, CDR2 YYNGEE. The V end was cut by 3 bases, the J end by 4 bases, with 10 bases between. The CDR3 here is CASSDPGGTEAFF. The CDR3 DNA is TGTGCCAGCAGCGACCCCGGGGGCACTGAAGCTTTCTTT. Combining the CDR3 with reference TRBV9 and TRBJ1-1 gives the whole variable domain DSGVTQTPKHLITATGQRVTLRCSPRSGDLSVYWYQQSLDQGLQFLIQYYNGEERAKGNILERFSAQQFPDLHSELNLSSLELGDSALYFCASSDPGGTEAFFGQGTRLTVV.

The CDR3 DNA reads as TGTGCCAGCAGTTACTCTCGGCGGCAGGTTGGCGAAGCTTTCTTT. Amino acid sequence: CASSYSRRQVGEAFF. This rearrangement joins TRBV6-2 or TRBV6-3 to TRBJ1-1, with D unclear. V lost 0 bases and J 8 bases, leaving 16 bases between the germline ends. Per the germline V gene, CDR1 is MNHEY and CDR2 is SVGEGT. This CDR3 comprises 15 residues.

This clonotype occurred many times. The chain couples TRBV12-3 or TRBV12-4 to TRBJ2-7, with no clear D. V was trimmed by 5 bases and J by 2 bases, leaving 13 bases between them. This CDR3 is 14 amino acids long. Here the CDR3 reads CASSRSEVAYEQYF. In DNA, the CDR3 is TGTGCCAGCAGTCGATCAGAGGTAGCCTACGAGCAGTACTTC.

Many counts were recorded for this clonotype. V usage is TRBV12-3 or TRBV12-4 and J usage is TRBJ2-7; D ambiguous. The CDR3 sequence is 12 residues long. Trimming removed 4 bases at V and 6 bases at J, with 10 bases between. This chain's CDR3 is CASSSRTTEQYF. CDR3 nucleotides: TGTGCCAGCAGTTCCCGGACGACCGAGCAGTACTTC.

As concerns this clonotype: This may come from a read error, since a much larger clone is one base off. The chain joins TRBV6-5 to TRBJ2-7, with 8 bases lining up with TRBD2. The CDR3 contains 15 residues. Looked up from germline, CDR1 is MNHEY and CDR2 is SVGAGI. The V and J ends lost 2 bases and 3 bases, in that order; junction bases with no gene match: 6. The CDR3 DNA is TGTGCCAGCAGTTACGGACTAGCACCCTTCTACGAGCAGTACTTC. This gives the protein CASSYGLAPFYEQYF.

This clonotype was observed many times. This chain connects TRBV7-6 to TRBJ2-2; D remains ambiguous. The CDR3 length is 14 residues. V was shortened by 1 base and J by 6 bases, with 9 bases between the two germline ends. Germline CDR1 and CDR2: SGHVS and FNYEAQ. CDR3 in amino acids: CASSLGPLAGELFF. CDR3 nucleotide sequence: TGTGCCAGCAGCTTAGGCCCCTTAGCCGGGGAGCTGTTTTTT. Combining the CDR3 with reference TRBV7-6 and TRBJ2-2 gives the whole variable domain GAGVSQSPRYKVTKRGQDVALRCDPISGHVSLYWYRQALGQGPEFLTYFNYEAQQDKSGLPNDRFSAERPEGSISTLTIQRTEQRDSAMYRCASSLGPLAGELFFGEGSRLTVL.

Note on this clonotype: One end of the junction fails to match germline, which may point to a read error. The rearrangement joins TRBV20-1 to TRBJ2-7; a weak D match, TRBD2 (5 bases). From germline, CDR1 is DFQATT and CDR2 SNEGSKA (reference sequence). This CDR3 contains 13 residues. This CDR3 is CSARTVGIYDQYF. The CDR3 bases are TGCAGTGCTAGAACGGTCGGGATCTACGATCAGTACTTC.

At least ten counts were recorded for this clonotype. The CDR3 does not close with the conserved phenylalanine or tryptophan, likely indicating a read error. The chain uses TRBV7-3 and TRBJ2-7, with D perhaps TRBD2 (6 bases). The CDR3 has 16 amino acids. Trimming took off 2 bases at V and 1 base at J, with 15 bases between the two ends. The germline V gene encodes CDR1 SGHTA and CDR2 FQGTGA. CDR3: CASSLDRDSPSYEQYL. The CDR3 DNA is TGTGCCAGCAGCTTAGACCGGGACTCCCCGTCCTACGAGCAGTACCTC.

The sample holds many counts of this clonotype. This chain uses TRBV28 with TRBJ2-7; D perhaps matches TRBD2 (7 bases). This CDR3 contains 14 residues. With 1 base removed from V and 5 bases from J, the gap between germline ends came to 12 bases. CDR1 MDHEN and CDR2 SYDVKM come from the germline V gene. The CDR3: CASSLLQGGDEQYF. DNA for the CDR3: TGTGCCAGCAGTTTATTACAGGGAGGGGACGAGCAGTACTTC.

This clonotype showed up many times. The genes are TRBV14 and TRBJ1-1; D remains ambiguous. V gave up 3 bases and J gave up 11 bases, with 16 bases separating them. The V gene's germline CDR1 is SGHDN and CDR2 FVKESK. This CDR3 spans 13 amino acids. The DNA for the CDR3 is TGTGCCAGCAGCCAGGCGGGCGTCGGGCTGGCTTTCTTT. Translating it yields CASSQAGVGLAFF.

The sample holds a few counts of this clonotype. The chain recombines TRBV3-1 with TRBJ2-5; 8 bases match TRBD2. CDR1 LGHDT and CDR2 YNNKEL come from the germline V gene (reference sequence). V shed 6 bases, J shed 5 bases, and the junction held 17 bases outside the gene matches. The CDR3 is made up of 17 amino acids. CDR3: CASRPYANSGTRETQYF. For the CDR3, the DNA is TGTGCCAGCAGGCCATATGCGAATTCCGGGACTAGGGAGACCCAGTACTTC.

This clonotype was detected many times. J is TRBJ2-7 and V is TRBV12-5, with TRBD1 identical over 8 bases. Germline loops: CDR1 LGHNT, CDR2 FRNRAP. The CDR3 extends over 15 amino acids. V shed 2 bases, J shed 3 bases, and the junction held 6 bases outside the gene matches. The CDR3, as DNA: TGTGCTAGTGGTTTGACGGGACAGGTGTTCTACGAGCAGTACTTC. Its translation is CASGLTGQVFYEQYF.

This clonotype was observed at least ten times. This CDR3 is CASSFQGHETQYF. CDR3 coding DNA: TGTGCCAGCAGCTTTCAAGGGCACGAGACCCAGTACTTC. This chain joins TRBV7-8 and TRBJ2-5; D gene uncertain. The length of the CDR3 is 13 residues. The V end lost 3 bases, the J end lost 5 bases, and 10 bases lay between the germline ends. Germline V lookup: CDR1 SGHVS, CDR2 FQNEAQ.

This clonotype has at least ten counts. The chain uses TRBV6-2 or TRBV6-3 and TRBJ2-5; the match to TRBD1 covers 7 bases. Germline V gene data show CDR1 as MNHEY and CDR2 as SVGEGT. The CDR3 loop spans 14 amino acids. The J segment lost 4 bases and the V segment lost 6 bases, leaving 8 bases of the junction unmatched. CDR3 sequence reads: CASRGLNRGETQYF. The DNA for the CDR3 is TGTGCCAGCAGGGGGCTGAACAGGGGAGAGACCCAGTACTTC.

The table lists this clonotype with many counts. The CDR3 sequence: CASSPASGTGGAGYTLNTEAFF. DNA for the CDR3: TGTGCCAGCAGCCCCGCCTCAGGAACAGGGGGCGCCGGGTATACCTTGAACACTGAAGCTTTCTTT. V is TRBV14 and J is TRBJ1-1; TRBD1 agrees at 9 bases. The CDR3 totals 22 residues. CDR1 is SGHDN, CDR2 FVKESK, per germline. The V segment lost 4 bases and the J segment 0 bases; nucleotides outside the gene matches: 24. The whole variable domain, remainder taken from reference TRBV14 and TRBJ1-1, is EAGVTQFPSHSVIEKGQTVTLRCDPISGHDNLYWYRRVMGKEIKFLLHFVKESKQDESGMPNNRFLAERTGGTYSTLKVQPAELEDSGVYFCASSPASGTGGAGYTLNTEAFFGQGTRLTVV.

The rearrangement links TRBV7-2 to TRBJ2-2; 9 positions match TRBD2. The CDR3 is made up of 16 amino acids. The J segment lost 6 bases and the V segment lost 6 bases, leaving 11 bases of the junction unmatched. CDR1 is SGHTA, CDR2 FQGNSA, per germline. The CDR3 region is CASRVSGRAKPGELFF. The CDR3 DNA follows: TGTGCCAGCAGAGTTAGCGGGAGAGCCAAACCCGGGGAGCTGTTTTTT.

There are many counts of this clonotype. The chain recombines TRBV28 with TRBJ2-2, with D possibly TRBD2 on 6 matching bases. Germline CDR1 and CDR2: MDHEN and SYDVKM. V lost 5 bases, J lost 5 bases, and 24 bases lay in between. The length of the CDR3 is 18 residues. The CDR3 reads CASSSGKEGLGRTGELFF. CDR3 in DNA: TGTGCCAGCAGTAGTGGGAAGGAGGGACTTGGGAGGACCGGGGAGCTGTTTTTT.

The chain employs TRBV11-3 and TRBJ2-7, with TRBD2 as a possible D gene (5 bases). This CDR3 is 15 amino acids long. CDR1 and CDR2 from the germline V gene are SGHNT and YENEEA. Trimming removed 4 bases from V and 5 bases from J, with 18 bases in between. This CDR3 is CASSSRTSSSNEQYF. DNA for the CDR3: TGTGCCAGCAGCTCCAGGACTTCCTCATCCAACGAGCAGTACTTC.